This T cell receptor beta chain was profiled in a study of the immune and genomic landscape of osteosarcoma. This table comes from immunoSEQ multiplex PCR, and its TCRdb copy is limited to in-frame clones, with some not included. The sample has 6,000 to 7,000 clones, 60% to 80% seen once. A remark on this clone: The antigen remains unidentified.

Regarding the study as a whole: Productive clonality was low overall, averaging approximately 0.083, maximum 0.25 to 0.35. A few cases had a single hyperexpanded clone dominating the repertoire, all with fewer than 100 T-cell clonotypes. Immune-hot C3 tumors showed higher but still low clonality than cold C1.

Deletions cut 0 bases from V and 6 bases from J, with 18 bases between. This CDR3 is 16 amino acids long. CDR1 and CDR2 from the germline V gene are SGHVS and FNYEAQ. Osteosarcoma specimens were post-treatment primary, local recurrence and metastasis tumors from poor-prognosis patients. This clonotype was obtained from a human donor with osteosarcoma. Sequencing was performed on osteosarcoma tumor tissue from the lung. The V gene is TRBV7-6, the J gene TRBJ2-7; D may be TRBD1 or TRBD2 (7 bases each). CDR3 protein: CASSLASTRGGAEQYF. CDR3 bases: TGTGCCAGCAGCTTAGCCTCCACCAGGGGGGGAGCCGAGCAGTACTTC.